This T cell receptor beta chain stems from a study of shared clonotypes between healthy human individuals. A deep-level run was used for the assay. Original methodology: ImmunoSEQ sequences covered only the junction and lacked quality scores; filtering therefore differed. Method: immunoSEQ multiplex PCR; TCRdb's copy keeps in-frame clones and lacks some. That table gives V, J and clone size, and the DNA gave D and trimming. The profile shows some 650,000 clones, about 97% of them singletons. Notes on the study in general: Incomplete sequencing of sorted subsets was indicated by rarefaction despite large depth.

As regards this clone: No antigen is known for it.

The study drew its donors from healthy HIV-negative adults without recent acute infections or vaccinations. V shed 6 bases and J shed 2 bases, with 16 bases lying between them. Germline loops: CDR1 MGHDK, CDR2 SYGVNS. The CDR3 loop spans 15 amino acids. This TCR derives from a woman between 25 and 40 years old in good health. Sequenced material: naive CD4+ T cells sorted from blood. Regarding subset: CD45RA+ positively selected. This chain joins TRBV25-1 and TRBJ1-2, with D possibly matching TRBD1 (5 bases). CDR3 sequence (DNA): TGTGCCAGCAGCTATTCCGGGACGCCCAACTATGGCTACACCTTC. The encoded protein is CASSYSGTPNYGYTF.